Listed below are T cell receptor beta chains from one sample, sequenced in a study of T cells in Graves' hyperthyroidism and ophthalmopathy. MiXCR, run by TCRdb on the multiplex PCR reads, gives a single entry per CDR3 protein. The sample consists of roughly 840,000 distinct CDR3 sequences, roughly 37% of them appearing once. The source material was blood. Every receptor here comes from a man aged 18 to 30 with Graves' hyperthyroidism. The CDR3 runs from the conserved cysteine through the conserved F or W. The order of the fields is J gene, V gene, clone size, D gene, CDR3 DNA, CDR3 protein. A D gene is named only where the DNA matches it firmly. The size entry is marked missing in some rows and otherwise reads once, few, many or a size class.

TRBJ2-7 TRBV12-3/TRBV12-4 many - TGTGCCAGCAGTCCCCCCAGCTCCTACGAGCAGTACTTC CASSPPSSYEQYF
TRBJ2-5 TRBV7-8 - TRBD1 TGTGCCAGCAGCTCGGGACAGCCGATTCCAAGGGAGACCCAGTACTTC CASSSGQPIPRETQYF
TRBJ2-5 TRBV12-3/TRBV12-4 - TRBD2 TGTGCCAGCAGAGGGACTAGCGGCCAAGAGACCCAGTACTTC CASRGTSGQETQYF
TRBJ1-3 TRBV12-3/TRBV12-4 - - TGTGCCAACAGCGAGGGGGCTGGAAACACCATATATTTT CANSEGAGNTIYF
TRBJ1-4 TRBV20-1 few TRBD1 TGCAGTGCTAGACCAGGGGGTGGGATTGAAAAACTGTTTTTT CSARPGGGIEKLFF
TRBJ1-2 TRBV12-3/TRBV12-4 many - TGTGCCAGCAGTACAGGAGCTAACTATGGCTACACCTTC CASSTGANYGYTF
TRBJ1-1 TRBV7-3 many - TGTGCCAGCAGCTTACGGGGGGGGATGGACACTGAAGCTTTCTTT CASSLRGGMDTEAFF
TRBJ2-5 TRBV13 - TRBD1 TGTGCCAGCAGCTCCTCCGGGACAGGGATAGAGACCCAGTACTTC CASSSSGTGIETQYF
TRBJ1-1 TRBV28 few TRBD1 TGTGCCAGCAGATACACAGGGGGCACTGAAGCTTTCTTT CASRYTGGTEAFF
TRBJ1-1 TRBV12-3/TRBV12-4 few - TGTGCCAGCAGTCGTGGCCCCAGAAGTCCGAACACTGAAGCTTTCTTT CASSRGPRSPNTEAFF
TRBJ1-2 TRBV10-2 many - TGCGCCAGCAGTGAAGGGAAATTGTGGGGCTACACCTTC CASSEGKLWGYTF
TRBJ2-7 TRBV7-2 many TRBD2 TGTGCCAGCAGCTCGGGACTAGCGGGAGTATTGGGCGAGCAGTACTTC CASSSGLAGVLGEQYF
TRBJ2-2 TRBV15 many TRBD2 TGTGCCACCATGGAGCGGGAGACTCTCGGGGAGCTGTTTTTT CATMERETLGELFF
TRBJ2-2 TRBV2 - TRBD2 TGTGCCAGCGAGACTTCTCCTAGCGGGATGAACACCGGGGAGCTGTTTTTT CASETSPSGMNTGELFF
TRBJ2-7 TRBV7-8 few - TGTGCCAGCAGCTTAGACCGCGGTTGGGGGCCCTACGAGCAGTACTTC CASSLDRGWGPYEQYF
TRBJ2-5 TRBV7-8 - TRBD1 TGTGCCAGCAGCCGCGCCGGGACAGGGAGGGAGACCCAGTACTTC CASSRAGTGRETQYF
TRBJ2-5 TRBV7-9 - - TGCGCCAGCAGCCAAGAGTTCGGTTTGCGAAACGAAGAGACCCAGTACTTC CASSQEFGLRNEETQYF
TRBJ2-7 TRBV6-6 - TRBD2 TGTGCCAGCAGGATACCAAAGGGCGGGAGGAGAACCTACGAGCAGTACTTC CASRIPKGGRRTYEQYF
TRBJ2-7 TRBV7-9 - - TGTGCCAGCAGCCAGGCGATCACAGCCACTTACGAGCAGTACTTC CASSQAITATYEQYF
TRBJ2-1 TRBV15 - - TGTGCCACCGCCACAGGGTTTCGGGAAAATGAGCAGTTCTTC CATATGFRENEQFF
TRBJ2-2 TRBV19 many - TGTGCCAGTAGTATAGTCACGGGGAGCGGGGAGCTGTTTTTT CASSIVTGSGELFF
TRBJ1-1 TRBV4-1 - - TGCGCCAGCAGCCAAGTGGTAGGGAACACTGAAGCTTCCTTT CASSQVVGNTEASF
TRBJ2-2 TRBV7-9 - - TGTGCCAGCAGCTTAAGGCCCCTTGCCGGGGAGCTGTTTTTT CASSLRPLAGELFF
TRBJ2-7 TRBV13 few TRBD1 TGTGCCAGCAGCACAGGACAGGGGGATCAGCAGTACTTC CASSTGQGDQQYF
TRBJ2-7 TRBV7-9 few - TGTGCCAGCAGCTTATCAGGGGCCCACGAGCAGTACTTC CASSLSGAHEQYF
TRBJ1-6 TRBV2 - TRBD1 TGTGCCAGCAGGCAAACAGGGGTAGGTTCACCCCTCCACTTT CASRQTGVGSPLHF
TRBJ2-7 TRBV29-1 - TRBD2 TGCAGCTTAGCGGCAGGGAGGGGATACGAGCAGTACTTC CSLAAGRGYEQYF
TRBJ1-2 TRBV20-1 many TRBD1 TGCAGTGGGAGGGGGCGGGATGGCTACACCTTC CSGRGRDGYTF
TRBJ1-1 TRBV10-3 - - TGTGCCATCAGCCCCGGACGGACAGCCCACGCTTTCTTT CAISPGRTAHAFF
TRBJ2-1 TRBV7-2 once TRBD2 TGTGCCAGCAGCTTAAGACGACTAGCTGACAATGAGCAGTTCTTC CASSLRRLADNEQFF
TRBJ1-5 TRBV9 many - TGTGCCAGCAGCCCAGACGGCGGTCAGCCCCAGCATTTT CASSPDGGQPQHF
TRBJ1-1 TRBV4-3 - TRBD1 TGCGCCAGCAGCCACTTTGACAGGGAACGGGACACTGAAGCTTTCTTT CASSHFDRERDTEAFF
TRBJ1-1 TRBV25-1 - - TGTGCCAGCCGCCTGGGGGGGAAGTGGACTGAAGCTTTCTTT CASRLGGKWTEAFF